These 27 T cell receptor beta chains originate from one sample sequenced in a study of T cells in Graves' hyperthyroidism and ophthalmopathy. Amplified regions were TCR beta CDR3 sequences from RNA transcripts. The HTBI primer set was used in a first-round RT-PCR of the TCR CDR3. Each CDR3 protein is one row after TCRdb ran MiXCR on the multiplex PCR reads. Of about 510,000 distinct CDR3 sequences detected, roughly 45% appear once; the ten largest clones hold approximately 44%. The sequencing sample was made of peripheral blood or thyroid tissue (not recorded which). The receptors originated from an adult woman with Graves' disease, either hyperthyroidism or ophthalmopathy (not recorded which).

The chain recombines TRBV29-1 with TRBJ1-2; D is undetermined. CDR1 SQVTM and CDR2 ANQGSEA come from the germline V gene. V lost 1 base and J lost 2, with 8 bases in between. CDR3 length equals 13 residues. CDR3 sequence reads: CSVEGRQNYGYTF. The CDR3 coding sequence is TGCAGCGTTGAAGGTCGGCAGAACTATGGCTACACCTTC.

The rearrangement uses TRBV20-1 and TRBJ1-1; 9 nucleotides agree with TRBD1. Trimming at V came to 6 bases and at J to 6 bases, leaving 8 bases not matched to a gene. This CDR3 comprises 13 residues. Germline V CDR1 and CDR2: DFQATT, SNEGSKA (reference sequence). The CDR3 loop reads CSAQTGGIAEAFF. The CDR3 region has the DNA TGCAGTGCGCAGACAGGGGGGATTGCTGAAGCTTTCTTT.

This chain links TRBV2 with TRBJ1-2, with a weak D call TRBD1 (5 bases). Germline CDR1 is SNHLY and CDR2 is FYNNEI. The CDR3 is 14 residues long. Trimming took 5 bases from V and 8 from J, leaving 18 bases between them. CDR3 protein: CASSRDGGGLGYTF. CDR3 DNA sequence: TGTGCCAGCAGTCGGGACGGCGGAGGACTAGGCTACACCTTC. Drawing the rest from reference TRBV2 and TRBJ1-2, the complete variable domain is EPEVTQTPSHQVTQMGQEVILRCVPISNHLYFYWYRQILGQKVEFLVSFYNNEISEKSEIFDDQFSVERPDGSNFTLKIRSTKLEDSAMYFCASSRDGGGLGYTFGSGTRLTVV.

The rearrangement uses TRBV7-6 and TRBJ1-2; 12 bases fit TRBD1. From germline, CDR1 is SGHVS and CDR2 FNYEAQ. The CDR3 spans 16 residues. The V segment lost 1 base and the J segment 6 bases; nucleotides outside the gene matches: 6. The CDR3 sequence is CASSLGPGQGANGYTF. The CDR3 DNA reads TGTGCCAGCAGCTTAGGACCGGGACAGGGGGCGAATGGCTACACCTTC.

About this clonotype: Just one base apart from a much larger clone, this may be a read error. The chain employs TRBV20-1 and TRBJ2-5, with a tentative D call TRBD2 (6 bases). CDR3 size: 13 residues. Germline V gene data show CDR1 as DFQATT and CDR2 as SNEGSKA (reference sequence). Trimming took 1 base from V and 7 from J, leaving 13 bases between them. The CDR3 loop is CSARGDLKGTQYF. The CDR3, as DNA: TGCAGTGCTAGAGGGGACTTGAAAGGGACCCAGTACTTC.

There are many counts of this clonotype. This chain connects TRBV12-3 or TRBV12-4 to TRBJ2-7, with D tentatively TRBD1 or TRBD2 (5 bases each). Trimming pared 5 bases from V and 7 bases from J, leaving 15 bases between. This CDR3 is 13 amino acids long. The CDR3 here is CASSGTLLGEQYF. DNA of the CDR3: TGTGCCAGCAGTGGGACCCTCTTAGGGGAGCAGTACTTC.

Here the CDR3 DNA reads TGTGCCAGTACTCCGGGACAGGGGGCGAGACAGCCCCAGCATTTT. Protein: CASTPGQGARQPQHF. The J gene is TRBJ1-5, the V gene TRBV19; TRBD1 matches at 12 bases. CDR3 length equals 15 residues. Germline trimming cut 7 bases from V and 7 bases from J; bases unmatched to any gene: 8. The germline gives CDR1 LNHDA, CDR2 SQIVND (reference sequence).

The rearrangement links TRBV7-9 to TRBJ2-5; D is possibly TRBD2 (6 bases). The V end lost 5 bases, the J end lost 9 bases, and 16 bases lay between the germline ends. CDR3 length: 13 residues. The germline CDR1 and CDR2 sequences are SEHNR and FQNEAQ (reference sequence). Here the CDR3 DNA reads TGTGCCAGCAGCCTCCGGATGGGCGGGGCCCAGTACTTC. Its protein is CASSLRMGGAQYF.

The V gene is TRBV29-1, the J gene TRBJ1-1; D remains ambiguous. The CDR3 is 13 amino acids. V dropped 8 bases and J dropped 6 bases, with 19 bases sitting between them. Germline V CDR1 and CDR2: SQVTM, ANQGSEA. Written as DNA, the CDR3 is TGCAGCCCCCAAATGGGGTTGGGGTCTGAAGCTTTCTTT. Translating it yields CSPQMGLGSEAFF.

This clonotype has only a few counts. The V and J genes are TRBV7-6 and TRBJ2-2; D gene uncertain. CDR3 size: 18 residues. Deletions cut 2 bases from V and 0 bases from J, with 16 bases between. Germline CDR1 is SGHVS and CDR2 is FNYEAQ. This CDR3 is CASSLWVGEGPNTGELFF. In nucleotides, the CDR3 is TGTGCCAGCAGCTTATGGGTCGGTGAAGGTCCGAACACCGGGGAGCTGTTTTTT.

The J gene is TRBJ1-6, the V gene TRBV5-1, with D uncertain. V was shortened by 0 bases and J by 1 base, with 8 bases between the two germline ends. Germline CDR1 SGHRS, CDR2 YFSETQ. This CDR3 is 16 amino acids long. The CDR3 reads CASSLGVRSYNSPLHF. The CDR3 DNA is TGCGCCAGCAGCTTGGGGGTACGATCCTATAATTCACCCCTCCACTTT.

This clonotype was observed at least ten times. This sequence joins TRBV20-1 and TRBJ2-7; 8 nucleotides match TRBD2. The V segment lost 0 bases and the J segment 1 base; nucleotides outside the gene matches: 2. Germline assignment: CDR1 DFQATT and CDR2 SNEGSKA (reference sequence). CDR3 length: 14 amino acids. The CDR3 DNA sequence: TGCAGTGCTAGAGAACTAGCGGTTTCCTACGAGCAGTACTTC. Amino acids: CSARELAVSYEQYF.

The gene calls are TRBV6-6 and TRBJ2-2; 7 positions agree with TRBD1. Trimming at V came to 2 bases and at J to 7 bases, leaving 4 bases not matched to a gene. Germline CDR1 reads MNHNY; CDR2 reads SVGAGI (reference sequence). CDR3 size: 14 residues. For the CDR3, the DNA is TGTGCCAGCAGTTACAACAGGGGTTACGGGGAGCTGTTTTTT. Translation: CASSYNRGYGELFF.

This clonotype was recorded many times. The gene calls are TRBV7-2 and TRBJ1-2, with D possibly being TRBD1 (5 bases). V dropped 2 bases and J dropped 6 bases, with 10 bases sitting between them. CDR3 length: 13 residues. Germline V lookup: CDR1 SGHTA, CDR2 FQGNSA. The CDR3 loop reads CASSLRRDDGYTF. The CDR3 DNA reads TGTGCCAGCAGCTTACGCAGGGACGATGGCTACACCTTC.

There are a few counts of this clonotype. V gene TRBV28 combines with J gene TRBJ2-7; 8 bases align to TRBD2. Germline V gives CDR1 MDHEN, CDR2 SYDVKM. This CDR3 has 14 amino acids. The V segment lost 5 bases and the J segment 2 bases; nucleotides outside the gene matches: 5. CDR3 DNA: TGTGCCAGCAGTGCTCTAGCGGGTACCTACGAGCAGTACTTC. As protein: CASSALAGTYEQYF.

V gene TRBV7-2 combines with J gene TRBJ2-7; possibly TRBD1 for D (5 bases). CDR1 SGHTA and CDR2 FQGNSA come from the germline V gene. This CDR3 is built from 14 residues. V was cut by 3 bases and J by 1 base, with 10 bases left in between. CDR3 nucleotides: TGTGCCAGCAGCTTGGGGCTCCGGTCCTACGAGCAGTACTTC. Translated, it gives CASSLGLRSYEQYF. The full variable domain, in which reference TRBV7-2 and TRBJ2-7 provide the parts outside the CDR3, is GAGVSQSPSNKVTEKGKDVELRCDPISGHTALYWYRQSLGQGLEFLIYFQGNSAPDKSGLPSDRFSAERTGGSVSTLTIQRTQQEDSAVYLCASSLGLRSYEQYFGPGTRLTVT.

Note on this clonotype: A much larger clone lies one base from this, so it may be a read error. V is TRBV5-5 and J is TRBJ2-5, with D perhaps matching TRBD1 (5 bases). Germline loops: CDR1 SGHKS, CDR2 YYEKEE (reference sequence). The CDR3 totals 14 residues. The CDR3 is CASGLGRSRETQYF. The CDR3 DNA sequence: TGTGCCAGCGGCTTGGGGCGTTCCCGAGAGACCCAGTACTTC.

The chain uses TRBV9 and TRBJ2-6, with D tentatively TRBD2 (5 bases). This CDR3 has 18 residues. CDR1 is SGDLS and CDR2 is YYNGEE in the germline V gene. Trimming shortened V by 3 bases and J by 4 bases, and 20 bases separated the two germline ends. The CDR3 reads CASSEGARSNTGANVLTF. The CDR3 DNA reads as TGTGCCAGCAGCGAGGGAGCGAGATCGAACACCGGGGCCAACGTCCTGACTTTC.

This clonotype was seen ten or more times. This sequence joins TRBV7-9 and TRBJ1-1; no firm D call. Germline V gene sequence: CDR1 SEHNR, CDR2 FQNEAQ (reference sequence). The CDR3 consists of 10 residues. Trimming removed 6 bases from V and 4 bases from J, with 3 bases in between. CDR3 sequence: CASRSTEAFF. The CDR3 DNA sequence: TGTGCCAGCAGAAGCACTGAAGCTTTCTTT.

This clonotype was seen repeatedly, ten times or more. The rearrangement uses TRBV5-6 and TRBJ1-1; D perhaps matches TRBD1 (5 bases). CDR1 is SGHDT, CDR2 YYEEEE, per germline. Trimming cost V 3 bases and J 11 bases, with 11 bases left between them. The CDR3 loop spans 11 amino acids. The CDR3 DNA follows: TGTGCCAGCAGCTCCGACAGTAGGGCTTTCTTT. Translated: CASSSDSRAFF.

With regard to this clonotype: A read error may account for a junction end that differs from germline. The chain joins TRBV5-1 to TRBJ2-7, with D unresolved. The CDR3 contains 15 residues. CDR1 is SGHRS, CDR2 YFSETQ, per germline. DNA of the CDR3: TGTGCCAGCAGCTTAGGCCGTCCGGGTGCCTACGAGCAGTACTTC. Translating it yields CASSLGRPGAYEQYF.

The chain carries TRBV6-6 and TRBJ1-3; D might be TRBD1 (5 bases). This CDR3 is built from 16 residues. Deletions cut 6 bases from V and 2 bases from J, with 17 bases between. The V gene's germline CDR1 is MNHNY and CDR2 SVGAGI (reference sequence). CDR3 coding DNA: TGTGCCAGCAGCCCCCGGGGCAGGGAGCCTGGAAACACCATATATTTT. This gives the protein CASSPRGREPGNTIYF.

The chain combines TRBV18 with TRBJ1-2, with D hard to call. Deletions cut 3 bases from V and 8 bases from J, with 13 bases between. The CDR3 is 13 residues long. Germline V gene data show CDR1 as KGHSH and CDR2 as LQKENI. The CDR3 region has the DNA TGTGCCAGCTCACCGTCGGATACTAGGGGCTACACCTTC. As protein: CASSPSDTRGYTF.

The chain links TRBV11-2 to TRBJ2-2; D not resolved. There are 15 residues in the CDR3. Trimming stripped 3 bases from V and 4 bases from J, with 12 bases between. Germline-derived CDR1 and CDR2 are SGHAT and FQNNGV. The CDR3 DNA is TGTGCCAGCAGCTTTTCGGCAGCTGGCACCGGGGAGCTGTTTTTT. Translating gives CASSFSAAGTGELFF.

As to this clonotype: Given a much more abundant clone one base away, this may be a read error. V is TRBV6-6 and J is TRBJ1-1; a weak D match, TRBD1 (5 bases). Trimming shortened V by 1 base and J by 6 bases, and 12 bases separated the two germline ends. CDR1 and CDR2 (germline): MNHNY, SVGAGI (reference sequence). The CDR3 sequence is 14 residues long. This CDR3 reads CASSYFGGVAEAFF. Here the CDR3 DNA reads TGTGCCAGCAGTTACTTCGGGGGGGTGGCTGAAGCTTTCTTT.

The CDR3 DNA reads TGTGCCAGCAGCCCGAGACTAGCTTCAGGGGAGCTGTTTTTT. Protein product: CASSPRLASGELFF. V and J are TRBV9 and TRBJ2-2; TRBD2 agrees at 7 bases. Germline loops: CDR1 SGDLS, CDR2 YYNGEE. V shed 4 bases, J shed 8 bases, and the junction held 8 bases outside the gene matches. The CDR3 is made up of 14 amino acids.

The chain joins TRBV6-6 to TRBJ2-5; 13 bases are shared with TRBD2. The CDR3 extends over 13 amino acids. Germline V gene lookup returns CDR1 MNHNY and CDR2 SVGAGI (reference sequence). The J segment lost 7 bases and the V segment lost 7 bases, leaving 3 bases of the junction unmatched. Here the CDR3 DNA reads TGTGCCAGCAACAGACTAGCGGGAGGGACCCAGTACTTC. Translated: CASNRLAGGTQYF.